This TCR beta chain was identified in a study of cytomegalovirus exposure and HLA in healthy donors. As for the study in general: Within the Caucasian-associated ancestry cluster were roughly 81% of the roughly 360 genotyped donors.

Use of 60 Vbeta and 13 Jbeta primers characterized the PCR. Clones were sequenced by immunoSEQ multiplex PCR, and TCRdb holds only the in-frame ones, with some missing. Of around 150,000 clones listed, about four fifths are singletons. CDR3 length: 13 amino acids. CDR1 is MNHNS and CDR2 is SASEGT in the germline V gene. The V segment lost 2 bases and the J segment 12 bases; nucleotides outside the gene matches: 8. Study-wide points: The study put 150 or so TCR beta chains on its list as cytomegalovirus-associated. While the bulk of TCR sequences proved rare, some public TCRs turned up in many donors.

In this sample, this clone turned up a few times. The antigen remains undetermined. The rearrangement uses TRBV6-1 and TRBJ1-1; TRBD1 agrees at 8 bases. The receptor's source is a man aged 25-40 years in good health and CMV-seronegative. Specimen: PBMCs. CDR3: CASSESGTGLTFF. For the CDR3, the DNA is TGTGCCAGCAGTGAATCCGGGACAGGCCTAACTTTCTTT.